This is a list of T cell receptor beta chains from one sample in a study of blood T cell repertoires in COVID-19. Assay used: immunoSEQ multiplex PCR; TCRdb lists only in-frame clones, some missing. The table records 250,000 to 300,000 clones, approximately 86% of them present only once. The source material was peripheral blood. Receptors originate from a woman in her 30s with acute or convalescent COVID-19. Each CDR3 is given with its conserved first and last residue. D genes are given only for firm matches. Clone size, where shown, is once, few, many, or a class for clones that have expanded.

V,D,J,size,CDR3,DNA
TRBV18,TRBD1,TRBJ2-1,NA,CASSPTGTGAKNEQFF,TGTGCCAGCTCTCCTACTGGGACAGGGGCGAAGAATGAGCAGTTCTTC
TRBV18,NA,TRBJ1-1,NA,CASSGRVNTEAFF,TGTGCCAGCTCAGGGCGGGTGAACACTGAAGCTTTCTTT
TRBV18,NA,TRBJ1-6,NA,CASSPLGDQNSPLHF,TGTGCCAGCTCACCACTGGGCGACCAGAATTCACCCCTCCACTTT
TRBV5-4,NA,TRBJ2-1,once,CASSQTTTTIEQFF,TGTGCCAGCAGCCAAACCACTACTACGATTGAGCAGTTCTTC
TRBV19,TRBD1,TRBJ1-1,NA,CASSATGVNTEAFF,TGTGCCAGTAGTGCGACAGGGGTGAACACTGAAGCTTTCTTT
TRBV14,TRBD2,TRBJ2-1,NA,CASSQRASGRPSYNEQFF,TGTGCCAGCAGCCAAAGAGCTAGCGGGCGGCCTTCCTACAATGAGCAGTTCTTC
TRBV7-3,TRBD2,TRBJ2-3,NA,CASSPRFGTSGTDTQYF,TGTGCCAGCAGCCCCCGTTTCGGGACTAGCGGGACAGATACGCAGTATTTT
TRBV18,NA,TRBJ2-7,NA,CASSPIQGFGSYEQYF,TGTGCCAGCTCACCAATCCAGGGTTTTGGGTCCTACGAGCAGTACTTC
TRBV5-1,TRBD2,TRBJ2-1,NA,CASSSGLAGPNEQFF,TGCGCCAGCAGCTCGGGACTAGCGGGCCCGAATGAGCAGTTCTTC
TRBV19,NA,TRBJ2-7,NA,CASSPVLAYEQYF,TGTGCCAGTAGTCCGGTTTTGGCCTACGAGCAGTACTTC
TRBV7-6,NA,TRBJ1-1,NA,CASSLSGQNTEAFF,TGTGCCAGCAGCTTATCGGGACAAAACACTGAAGCTTTCTTT
TRBV6-2/TRBV6-3,NA,TRBJ2-7,NA,CASSDQGGASSYEQYF,TGTGCCAGCAGTGACCAGGGGGGCGCGAGCTCCTACGAGCAGTACTTC
TRBV2,TRBD2,TRBJ2-7,NA,CASSDLAGALEQYF,TGTGCCAGCAGTGATCTAGCGGGAGCTCTCGAGCAGTACTTC
TRBV20-1,NA,TRBJ2-3,NA,CSASHRARGADTQYF,TGCAGTGCTAGTCACCGGGCCAGGGGCGCAGATACGCAGTATTTT
TRBV16,NA,TRBJ1-5,NA,CASSKGEGWYSNQPQHF,TGTGCCAGCAGCAAAGGAGAGGGATGGTATAGCAATCAGCCCCAGCATTTT
TRBV9,NA,TRBJ1-5,NA,CASSVGLSQPQHF,TGTGCCAGCAGCGTAGGTTTATCTCAGCCCCAGCATTTT
TRBV4-3,NA,TRBJ2-7,NA,CASSQDRASSYEQYF,TGCGCCAGCAGCCAAGACAGGGCCAGCTCCTACGAGCAGTACTTC
TRBV11-2,NA,TRBJ2-3,NA,CASSLGAGSTDTQYF,TGTGCCAGCAGCTTAGGGGCGGGCAGCACAGATACGCAGTATTTT
TRBV5-4,TRBD1,TRBJ1-4,NA,CASSLETGGGEKLFF,TGTGCCAGCAGCTTGGAGACAGGGGGGGGTGAAAAACTGTTTTTT
TRBV19,TRBD2,TRBJ2-7,NA,CASSSLAGDGEQYF,TGTGCCAGTAGTTCCCTAGCGGGAGATGGCGAGCAGTACTTC
TRBV6-5,TRBD1,TRBJ1-1,NA,CASSYGTGNTEAFF,TGTGCCAGCAGTTACGGGACAGGTAACACTGAAGCTTTCTTT
TRBV9,NA,TRBJ2-7,NA,CASSVGTLPYEQYF,TGTGCCAGCAGCGTCGGGACACTCCCCTACGAGCAGTACTTC
TRBV15,TRBD1,TRBJ1-4,NA,CATSRIRGLTNEKLFF,TGTGCCACCAGCAGAATCAGGGGGCTAACTAATGAAAAACTGTTTTTT
TRBV10-1,TRBD2,TRBJ2-1,NA,CATIQKREGNEQFF,TGCGCCACCATACAAAAGCGGGAGGGCAATGAGCAGTTCTTC
TRBV5-4,NA,TRBJ2-1,NA,CASSLDFGGEQFF,TGTGCCAGCAGCTTGGATTTCGGTGGTGAGCAGTTCTTC
TRBV7-8,TRBD1,TRBJ2-1,once,CASSSGQGKNEQFF,TGTGCCAGCAGCTCTGGACAGGGGAAGAATGAGCAGTTCTTC
TRBV10-3,NA,TRBJ2-3,NA,CAISESPSPAVDTQYF,TGTGCCATCAGTGAGTCCCCTAGCCCCGCAGTAGATACGCAGTATTTT
TRBV9,TRBD1,TRBJ1-2,NA,CASSVGTGDGGYTF,TGTGCCAGCAGCGTCGGGACAGGGGATGGTGGCTACACCTTC
TRBV6-5,NA,TRBJ1-1,NA,CASSYSLATEAFF,TGTGCCAGCAGTTACTCGCTGGCCACTGAAGCTTTCTTT
TRBV18,NA,TRBJ1-4,few,CASSPRGVGNEKLFF,TGTGCCAGCTCCCCTCGCGGGGTGGGCAATGAAAAACTGTTTTTT
TRBV9,NA,TRBJ2-7,NA,CASSNSGRTHEQYF,TGTGCCAGCAGCAATTCCGGGAGAACCCACGAGCAGTACTTC